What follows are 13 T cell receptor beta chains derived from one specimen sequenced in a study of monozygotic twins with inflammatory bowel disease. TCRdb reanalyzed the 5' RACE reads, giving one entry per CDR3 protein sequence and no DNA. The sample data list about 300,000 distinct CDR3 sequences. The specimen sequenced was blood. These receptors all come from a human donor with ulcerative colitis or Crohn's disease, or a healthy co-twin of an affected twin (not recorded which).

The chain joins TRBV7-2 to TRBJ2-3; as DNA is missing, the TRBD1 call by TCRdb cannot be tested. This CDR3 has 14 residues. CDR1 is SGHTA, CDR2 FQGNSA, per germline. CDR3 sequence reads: CASSSSGQGVTQYF.

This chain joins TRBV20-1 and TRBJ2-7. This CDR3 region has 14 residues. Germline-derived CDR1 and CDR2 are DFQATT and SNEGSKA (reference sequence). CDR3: CSASRWRDSYEQYF.

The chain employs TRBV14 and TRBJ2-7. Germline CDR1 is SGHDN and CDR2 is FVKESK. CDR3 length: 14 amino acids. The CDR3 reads CASSHNRNSYEQYF. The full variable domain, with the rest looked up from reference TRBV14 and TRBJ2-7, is EAGVTQFPSHSVIEKGQTVTLRCDPISGHDNLYWYRRVMGKEIKFLLHFVKESKQDESGMPNNRFLAERTGGTYSTLKVQPAELEDSGVYFCASSHNRNSYEQYFGPGTRLTVT.

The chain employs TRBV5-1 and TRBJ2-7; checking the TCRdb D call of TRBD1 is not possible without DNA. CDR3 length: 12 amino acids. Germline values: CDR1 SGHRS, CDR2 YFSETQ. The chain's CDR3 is CASRDVHYEQYF.

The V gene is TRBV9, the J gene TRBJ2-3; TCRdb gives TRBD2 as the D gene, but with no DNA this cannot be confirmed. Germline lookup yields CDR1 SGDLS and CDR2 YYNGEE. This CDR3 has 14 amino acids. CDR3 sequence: CASSERGRTDTQYF.

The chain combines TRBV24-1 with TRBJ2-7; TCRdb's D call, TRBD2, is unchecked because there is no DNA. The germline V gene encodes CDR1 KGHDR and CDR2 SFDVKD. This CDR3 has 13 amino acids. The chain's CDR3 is CAIGLADVGEQYF.

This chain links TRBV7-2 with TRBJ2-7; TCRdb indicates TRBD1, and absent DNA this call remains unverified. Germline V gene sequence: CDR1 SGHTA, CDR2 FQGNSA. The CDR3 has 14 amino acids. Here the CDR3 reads CASSPRTVIYEQYF. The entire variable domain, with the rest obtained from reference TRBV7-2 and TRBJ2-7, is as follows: GAGVSQSPSNKVTEKGKDVELRCDPISGHTALYWYRQSLGQGLEFLIYFQGNSAPDKSGLPSDRFSAERTGGSVSTLTIQRTQQEDSAVYLCASSPRTVIYEQYFGPGTRLTVT.

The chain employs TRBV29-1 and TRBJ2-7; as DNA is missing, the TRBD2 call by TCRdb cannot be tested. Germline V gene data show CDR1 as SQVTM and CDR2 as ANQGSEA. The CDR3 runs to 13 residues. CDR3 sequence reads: CSVAGDGRPEQYF.

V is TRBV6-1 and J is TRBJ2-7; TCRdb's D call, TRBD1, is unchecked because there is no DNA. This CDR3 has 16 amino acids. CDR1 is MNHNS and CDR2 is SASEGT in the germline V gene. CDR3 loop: CASSGAFRTGESEQYF.

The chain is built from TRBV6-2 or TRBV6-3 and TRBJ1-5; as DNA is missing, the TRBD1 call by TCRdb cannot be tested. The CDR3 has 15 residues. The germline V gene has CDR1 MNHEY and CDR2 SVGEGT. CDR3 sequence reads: CASSLAGSVKRPQHF.

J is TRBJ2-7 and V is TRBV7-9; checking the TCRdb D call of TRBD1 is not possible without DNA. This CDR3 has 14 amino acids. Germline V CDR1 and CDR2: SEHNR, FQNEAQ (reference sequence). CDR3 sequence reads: CASSSFQGTYEQYF.

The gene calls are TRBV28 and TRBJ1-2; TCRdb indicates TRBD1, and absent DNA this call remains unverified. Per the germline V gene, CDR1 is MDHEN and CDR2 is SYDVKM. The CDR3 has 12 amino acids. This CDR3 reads CASSFSQGRGTF.

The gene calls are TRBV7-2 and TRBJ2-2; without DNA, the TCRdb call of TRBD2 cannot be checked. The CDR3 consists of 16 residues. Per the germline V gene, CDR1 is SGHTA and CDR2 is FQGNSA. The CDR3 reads CASSLAAGGNTGELFF.